This T cell receptor (beta chain) was sequenced in a study of cytomegalovirus exposure and HLA in healthy donors. Nominally healthy donors were sampled, though unrecorded immune exposures were likely. PCR involved 60 Vbeta and 13 Jbeta primers. Authors' data handling: Later analysis identified 80 million to 90 million unique TCR beta chains, about 10 million shared. Data came from immunoSEQ multiplex PCR; TCRdb stores just in-frame clones and leaves some out. The V and J calls and the clone size are those of that table, but D and trimming were determined from the DNA. The sample holds roughly 150,000 clones, about 70% seen once. Sequencing was carried out using PBMCs. The source is a man aged 25-45 years in good health and CMV-seropositive.

For the CDR3, the DNA is TGTGCCAGCAGCCCCCGGGTTAGCGGGAGCCCTGAGACCCAGTACTTC. Protein product: CASSPRVSGSPETQYF. V is TRBV13 and J is TRBJ2-5, with 9 bases fitting TRBD2. This CDR3 region has 16 residues. The germline CDR1 and CDR2 sequences are PRHDT and FYEKMQ (reference sequence). The V segment lost 5 bases and the J segment 5 bases; nucleotides outside the gene matches: 12.